The present entry profiles one TCR beta chain with its context. Its antigen remains unknown. Primers included in the PCR were 60 Vbeta and 13 Jbeta primers. Using immunoSEQ multiplex PCR, the repertoire was profiled, and TCRdb retains in-frame clones only, with some absent. Here the sample spans 160,000 or so clones, around 80% being singletons. This entry belongs to a study of cytomegalovirus exposure and HLA in healthy donors. Study-level background: Ancestry clustering placed 70% to 90% of over 300 genotyped donors in the Caucasian-associated cluster. Study-wide points: Links to common viral pathogens appeared, in a later analysis, for several of the most significant clusters. The dataset shows that most TCR sequences were rare, while some public TCRs occurred in many donors. Later analysis demonstrated an association between a missense DCLRE1C variant and TCR beta V- and J-gene trimming.

The V gene lost 2 bases and the J gene lost 4 bases, with 7 bases spanning the gap. CDR1 is SGHDT, CDR2 YYEEEE, per germline. The length of the CDR3 is 13 residues. The chain uses TRBV5-6 and TRBJ1-5; D not resolved. The material sequenced was PBMCs. This clonotype was sampled from a man aged 30 to 39 in good health and CMV-seronegative. CDR3 coding DNA: TGTGCCAGCAGCTTTTCTTCTAATCAGCCCCAGCATTTT. This encodes CASSFSSNQPQHF.